The T cell receptor beta chain described here comes from a study of cytomegalovirus exposure and HLA in healthy donors. On the study more broadly: When 350 to 500 donors were genotyped, roughly 82% of them were found to fall in the Caucasian-associated ancestry cluster. Study conclusions and caveats: It was likely that a cluster of highly shared sequence variants was a sequencing artifact. TCR beta V- and J-gene trimming was later associated with a missense DCLRE1C variant. About 87% or about 30% of the time was how often most TCR beta V segments were productive, according to an earlier analysis.

The CDR3 covers 13 residues. From germline, CDR1 is MNHNY and CDR2 SVGAGI (reference sequence). The junction had 7 bases not matched to a gene; V was cut back by 5 bases and J by 9 bases. About this clone itself: Its antigen remains unidentified.

Primers included in the PCR were 60 Vbeta and 13 Jbeta primers. Clones were read by immunoSEQ multiplex PCR, and TCRdb kept only the in-frame ones, dropping some. Of some 91,000 clones listed, around 76% are singletons. The chain links TRBV6-6 to TRBJ1-5, with TRBD1 matching over 7 bases. Sequencing was performed on PBMCs. The receptor was derived from a man between 40 and 49 years old in good health and CMV-seropositive. CDR3 amino acids: CASSQGQAGPQHF. For the CDR3, the DNA is TGTGCCAGCAGTCAAGGACAGGCCGGGCCCCAGCATTTT.